This record covers a single TCR beta chain. Trimming at V came to 5 bases and at J to 3 bases, leaving 8 bases not matched to a gene. Germline assignment: CDR1 MDHEN and CDR2 SYDVKM. The CDR3 extends over 18 amino acids. These data originate in a study of shared clonotypes between healthy human individuals. Study as a whole: The people who gave samples were a couple of women and a few men aged 18 to 49.

All donors were healthy HIV-negative adults lacking recent acute infections or vaccinations. Data came from immunoSEQ multiplex PCR; TCRdb stores just in-frame clones and leaves some out. Among roughly 2.4 million clones, 95% were seen once, and the ten largest hold about 0.13%. The sample was naive CD4+ T cells sorted from blood. The subset: CD45RA+ positively selected. The TCR sequence derives from a man aged 18 to 30 in good health. The rearrangement joins TRBV28 to TRBJ2-1; 15 bases match TRBD2. The CDR3 loop reads CASSPHRTSGGDYNEQFF. The CDR3 DNA is TGTGCCAGCAGTCCCCATAGGACTAGCGGGGGGGACTACAATGAGCAGTTCTTC.